This entry features one TCR beta chain sequence. As handled by the study authors: Estimated nucleated cell counts came from reference gene primer amplification. Assay: immunoSEQ multiplex PCR; the TCRdb copy retains only in-frame clones and omits some. The D gene and trimming were derived from the DNA, and the V and J assignments and clone size from that table. The table records 140,000 or so clones, approximately 78% of them present only once. The CDR3 sequence is 13 residues long. Deletions cut 6 bases from V and 3 bases from J, with 11 bases between. The germline gives CDR1 SGHRS, CDR2 YFSETQ. This entry belongs to a study of blood T cell repertoires in COVID-19. Study at large: Samples taken during acute and convalescent COVID-19 were collected in the United States, Italy and Spain. Nucleic acid was either cDNA or gDNA, and it came from T cells, B-cell-depleted T cells, or PBMCs.

The chain links TRBV5-1 to TRBJ2-3; unclear D gene. This receptor was identified in a woman of 80 years or more with acute or convalescent COVID-19. The sequenced sample was peripheral blood. The CDR3 region has the DNA TGCGCCAGCACCAGATCGGGTACAGATACGCAGTATTTT. As protein: CASTRSGTDTQYF. The full variable domain, with the rest looked up from reference TRBV5-1 and TRBJ2-3, is KAGVTQTPRYLIKTRGQQVTLSCSPISGHRSVSWYQQTPGQGLQFLFEYFSETQRNKGNFPGRFSGRQFSNSRSEMNVSTLELGDSALYLCASTRSGTDTQYFGPGTRLTVL.